Below are 15 T cell receptor beta chains sequenced from a single sample in a study of radiation and T cells in renal cell carcinoma (TCRdb year 2020). Libraries were constructed by the immunoSEQ multiplex PCR assay. Drawn from immuneACCESS, this table holds only the in-frame rearrangements with V and J called that TCRdb kept. Clones are partly lost; checked studies trace under half to an unresolved V gene and leave the rest unexplained. The sample table contains tens of thousands of clones; only one count was recorded for 85% of them. The top ten clones comprise more than 9% of the sample. This specimen's time point label, interpreted: blood 4 weeks post-SBRT, at nephrectomy. This specimen's treatment or condition label, interpreted: 15 Gy SBRT to primary tumor, nephrectomy 4 weeks later. The sample was blood, taken from a patient whose treatment included radiotherapy and nephrectomy. Source of these receptors: a man aged 45-65 years with renal cell carcinoma.

The V and J genes are TRBV4-2 and TRBJ2-7; 7 bases are a match to TRBD1. The CDR3 length is 14 residues. The germline CDR1 and CDR2 sequences are LGHNA and YNFKEQ. Losses at the gene ends were 2 bases for V and 5 bases for J; bases not matched to a gene: 6. In DNA form, the CDR3 reads TGTGCCAGCAGCCAACTTGGACAGGAGCACGAGCAGTACTTC. Its protein is CASSQLGQEHEQYF.

This chain links TRBV10-1 with TRBJ2-7, with TRBD1 matching over 9 bases. The length of the CDR3 is 14 residues. Trimming at V came to 4 bases and at J to 5 bases, leaving 6 bases not matched to a gene. Germline V gene sequence: CDR1 WNHNN, CDR2 SYGVQD (reference sequence). Written as DNA, the CDR3 is TGCGCCAGCAGTGCGGGACAGGGTCTCGACGAGCAGTACTTC. This translates into CASSAGQGLDEQYF.

This chain connects TRBV21-1 to TRBJ2-7; the table's D call of TRBD2 was not tested on the DNA. TRBV21-1 constitutes a pseudogene. The CDR3 extends over 16 amino acids. CDR3 in amino acids: CASSNLSGGFVYEQYF. CDR3 in DNA: TGTGCCAGCAGCAACCTTAGCGGGGGATTCGTGTACGAGCAGTACTTC.

The chain employs TRBV9 and TRBJ2-2, with a tentative D call TRBD1 (6 bases). The V and J ends lost 4 bases and 0 bases respectively, with 13 bases between them. From germline, CDR1 is SGDLS and CDR2 YYNGEE. CDR3 size: 16 residues. CDR3 region: CASSKGQLANTGELFF. In DNA form, the CDR3 reads TGTGCCAGCAGCAAGGGACAATTGGCGAACACCGGGGAGCTGTTTTTT.

CDR3 sequence (DNA): TGTGCCAGCAGTATCCGGGACCCCAGCCAGAACACTGAAGCTTTCTTT. Amino acid sequence: CASSIRDPSQNTEAFF. The chain carries TRBV2 and TRBJ1-1; maybe TRBD1 (5 bases). CDR1 is SNHLY, CDR2 FYNNEI, per germline. Between the trimmed V and J ends, which lost 5 bases and 1 base, there was a span of 17 bases. The CDR3 has 16 amino acids.

The chain combines TRBV5-1 with TRBJ2-1; no reliable D call. Trimming took off 3 bases at V and 2 bases at J, with 12 bases between the two ends. The CDR3 has 15 residues. CDR1 and CDR2 (germline): SGHRS, YFSETQ. The CDR3 DNA reads as TGCGCCAGCAGCTACCTCCAGGCCACCTACAATGAGCAGTTCTTC. Translated: CASSYLQATYNEQFF.

This sequence joins TRBV5-4 and TRBJ1-6; 7 nucleotides match TRBD1. Germline values: CDR1 SGHNT, CDR2 YYREEE (reference sequence). This CDR3 region has 15 residues. Unmatched junction bases numbered 6, after V lost 0 bases and J lost 9 bases. The DNA of the CDR3 is TGTGCCAGCAGCTTGGACAGGGGAGTGAGTTCACCCCTCCACTTT. Translated: CASSLDRGVSSPLHF.

This clone was seen only once. The V call is TRBV29-1, the J call TRBJ2-3, with no clear D. Trimming removed 6 bases at V and 3 bases at J, with 13 bases between. Germline V gene data show CDR1 as SQVTM and CDR2 as ANQGSEA. This CDR3 has 13 residues. The CDR3 DNA follows: TGCAGCGTGGCGAGACTTACTACAGATACGCAGTATTTT. It translates to CSVARLTTDTQYF.

This clone appeared a single time. V gene TRBV30 combines with J gene TRBJ2-7; the D gene is possibly TRBD2 (5 bases). The CDR3 runs 15 residues. V was shortened by 0 bases and J by 5 bases, with 17 bases between the two germline ends. CDR1 and CDR2 (germline): GTSNPN, SVGIG (reference sequence). CDR3 in amino acids: CAWSVNGRTFHEQYF. CDR3 DNA sequence: TGTGCCTGGAGTGTAAACGGTCGGACTTTCCACGAGCAGTACTTC.

In nucleotides, the CDR3 is TGTGCCAGCAGTGATTTTGGGGACAGGCTCCATGGCTACACCTTC. Protein product: CASSDFGDRLHGYTF. The V call is TRBV6-1, the J call TRBJ1-2, with 8 bases that match TRBD1. CDR1 MNHNS and CDR2 SASEGT come from the germline V gene. After removal of 3 bases from V and 6 bases from J, the junction contained 9 bases not matched to a gene. This CDR3 has 15 residues.

This clone was picked up a small number of times. The genes are TRBV18 and TRBJ1-1, with D perhaps matching TRBD1 (6 bases). This CDR3 is 14 amino acids long. The germline V gene encodes CDR1 KGHSH and CDR2 LQKENI. V dropped 6 bases and J dropped 4 bases, with 15 bases sitting between them. The CDR3: CASSREGGSTEAFF. In DNA form, the CDR3 reads TGTGCCAGCTCTCGAGAGGGGGGTAGCACTGAAGCTTTCTTT.

The gene calls are TRBV9 and TRBJ2-1; no clear D gene. Germline CDR1 SGDLS, CDR2 YYNGEE. With 0 bases removed from V and 0 bases from J, the gap between germline ends came to 10 bases. The CDR3 contains 16 residues. In DNA, the CDR3 is TGTGCCAGCAGCGTAGTTGGCGTTAGCTCCTACAATGAGCAGTTCTTC. Translation gives CASSVVGVSSYNEQFF.

The chain uses TRBV27 and TRBJ2-5; weak D call: TRBD2 (6 bases). The CDR3 has 16 residues. Germline V gives CDR1 MNHEY, CDR2 SMNVEV (reference sequence). Between the trimmed V and J ends, which lost 6 bases and 4 bases, there was a span of 21 bases. As DNA, the CDR3 is TGTGCCAGCAGGCCGGGAGACCCCCCCTTGAGAGAGACCCAGTACTTC. This encodes CASRPGDPPLRETQYF.

This clone was seen a few times. V and J are TRBV6-5 and TRBJ1-5; D unresolved. This CDR3 contains 13 residues. Germline assignment: CDR1 MNHEY and CDR2 SVGAGI. V dropped 1 base and J dropped 5 bases, with 6 bases sitting between them. CDR3 in amino acids: CASSYLWYQPQHF. The DNA of the CDR3 is TGTGCCAGCAGTTACTTGTGGTATCAGCCCCAGCATTTT.

CDR3 in DNA: TGCGCCAGCAGCCCGACGGGTGGGGGCTACGAGCAGTACTTC. Translation: CASSPTGGGYEQYF. This chain connects TRBV5-1 to TRBJ2-5; either TRBD1 or TRBD2 may supply D (5 bases each). The J call may be in error: the DNA end matches TRBJ2-7 better. The germline V gene has CDR1 SGHRS and CDR2 YFSETQ. The CDR3 is 14 residues long.